This T cell receptor (beta chain) was observed in a study of blood T cells in healthy people across ages. Primed by a sample-barcoded 5' primer and a J-beta primer mix, a second PCR proceeded for 7 to 11 cycles. TCRdb re-called the 5' RACE reads through MiXCR, storing one row per CDR3 protein. The table shows about 570,000 distinct CDR3 sequences, with 25% to 30% occurring only once. Losses at the gene ends were 0 bases for V and 13 bases for J; bases not matched to a gene: 9. Germline assignment: CDR1 SQVTM and CDR2 ANQGSEA. The CDR3 extends over 13 amino acids. The chain couples TRBV29-1 to TRBJ2-1, with 7 bases matching TRBD2. The TCR comes from a woman aged 70-85 years in good health. Input material: blood. CDR3 loop: CSVEDYGGGTQFF. As DNA, the CDR3 is TGCAGCGTTGAAGATTATGGGGGAGGGACTCAGTTCTTC.